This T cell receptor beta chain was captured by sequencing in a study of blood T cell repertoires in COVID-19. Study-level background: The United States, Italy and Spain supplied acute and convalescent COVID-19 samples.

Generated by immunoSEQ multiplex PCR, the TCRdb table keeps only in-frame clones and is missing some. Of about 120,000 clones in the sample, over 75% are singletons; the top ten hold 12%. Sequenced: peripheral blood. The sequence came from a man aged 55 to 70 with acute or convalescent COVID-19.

The chain's CDR3 is CASSEVGRGRATEAFF. The CDR3 coding sequence is TGTGCCAGCAGTGAAGTAGGGAGGGGGAGGGCCACTGAAGCTTTCTTT. The V call is TRBV6-1, the J call TRBJ1-1; D is perhaps TRBD1 (6 bases). Germline CDR1 is MNHNS and CDR2 is SASEGT. With 1 base removed from V and 4 bases from J, the gap between germline ends came to 16 bases. This CDR3 contains 16 residues.